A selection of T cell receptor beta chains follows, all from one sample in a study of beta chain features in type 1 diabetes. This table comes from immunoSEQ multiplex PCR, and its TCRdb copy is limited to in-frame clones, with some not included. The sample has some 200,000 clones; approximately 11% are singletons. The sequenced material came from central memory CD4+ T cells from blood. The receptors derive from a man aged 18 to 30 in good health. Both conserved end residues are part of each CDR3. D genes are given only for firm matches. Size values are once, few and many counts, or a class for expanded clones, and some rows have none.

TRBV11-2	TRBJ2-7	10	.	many	CASSNVEQYF	TGTGCCAGCAGCAACGTCGAGCAGTACTTC
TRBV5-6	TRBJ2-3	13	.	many	CASSLVGTDTQYF	TGTGCCAGCAGCTTGGTCGGCACAGATACGCAGTATTTT
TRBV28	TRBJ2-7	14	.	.	CASISGTGPYEQYF	TGTGCCAGCATCTCCGGGACGGGGCCCTACGAGCAGTACTTC
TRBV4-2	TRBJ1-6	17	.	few	CASSQESPGPYNSPLHF	TGTGCCAGCAGCCAAGAATCCCCTGGTCCCTATAATTCACCCCTCCACTTT
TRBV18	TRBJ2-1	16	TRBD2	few	CASSPPREGLSDEQFF	TGTGCCAGCTCACCTCCCCGGGAGGGCCTTAGCGATGAGCAGTTCTTC
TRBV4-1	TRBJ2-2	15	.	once	CASSQVGSPTGELFF	TGCGCCAGCAGCCAAGTTGGTAGTCCTACCGGGGAGCTGTTTTTT
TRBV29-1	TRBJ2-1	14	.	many	CSVAASLGYNEQFF	TGCAGCGTTGCTGCTAGCCTAGGCTACAATGAGCAGTTCTTC
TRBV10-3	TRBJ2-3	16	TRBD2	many	CAITGSTSGGKDTQYF	TGTGCCATCACGGGATCGACTAGCGGTGGGAAGGATACGCAGTATTTT
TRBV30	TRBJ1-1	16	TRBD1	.	CAWSNPTGGAITEAFF	TGTGCCTGGAGTAATCCGACAGGGGGGGCGATCACTGAAGCTTTCTTT
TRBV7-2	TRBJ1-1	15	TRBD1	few	CASSIQGTSNTEAFF	TGTGCCAGCAGTATACAGGGGACCTCGAACACTGAAGCTTTCTTT
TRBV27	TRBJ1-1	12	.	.	CASSSYLGEAFF	TGTGCCAGCAGCAGTTACCTCGGTGAAGCTTTCTTT
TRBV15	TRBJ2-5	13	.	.	CATSRDPEETQYF	TGTGCCACCAGCAGAGACCCAGAGGAGACCCAGTACTTC
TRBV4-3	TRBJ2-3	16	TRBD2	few	CASSQDRRGGRDTQYF	TGCGCCAGCAGCCAAGATAGACGGGGCGGGAGAGATACGCAGTATTTT
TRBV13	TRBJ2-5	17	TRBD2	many	CASSSTPPSGTQETQYF	TGTGCCAGCAGCTCAACCCCACCTAGCGGAACACAAGAGACCCAGTACTTC
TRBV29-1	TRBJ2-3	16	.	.	CSVEGSSQGGPDTQYF	TGCAGCGTTGAAGGAAGCTCCCAGGGAGGACCAGATACGCAGTATTTT
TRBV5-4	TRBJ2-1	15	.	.	CASSALGLGGNEQFF	TGTGCCAGCAGCGCCCTGGGCCTCGGGGGCAATGAGCAGTTCTTC
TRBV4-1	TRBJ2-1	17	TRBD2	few	CASSHPSGRGTYNEQFF	TGCGCCAGCAGCCATCCTAGCGGGAGGGGGACCTACAATGAGCAGTTCTTC
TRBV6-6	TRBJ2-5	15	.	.	CASRPREGGGETQYF	TGTGCCAGCAGGCCTCGTGAGGGAGGCGGAGAGACCCAGTACTTC
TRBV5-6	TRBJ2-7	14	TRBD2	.	CASSLELATDEQYF	TGTGCCAGCAGCTTGGAACTAGCGACAGACGAGCAGTACTTC
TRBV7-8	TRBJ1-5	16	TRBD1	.	CASSSTGAGSNQPQHF	TGTGCCAGCAGCTCGACAGGGGCAGGAAGCAATCAGCCCCAGCATTTT
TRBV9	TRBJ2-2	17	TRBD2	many	CASSARLAGLNTGELFF	TGTGCCAGCAGCGCCAGACTAGCGGGTTTGAACACCGGGGAGCTGTTTTTT
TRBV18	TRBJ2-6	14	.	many	CASSPTSGANVLTF	TGTGCCAGCTCCCCTACGTCTGGGGCCAACGTCCTGACTTTC
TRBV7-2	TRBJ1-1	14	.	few	CASSLGEGYTEAFF	TGTGCCAGCAGCTTAGGGGAGGGGTACACTGAAGCTTTCTTT
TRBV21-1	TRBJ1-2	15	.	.	CASSKEGGTGYGYTF	TGTGCCAGCAGCAAAGAAGGTGGGACGGGATATGGCTACACCTTC
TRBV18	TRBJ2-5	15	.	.	CASCRAAWPGETQYF	TGTGCCAGCTGCCGGGCAGCCTGGCCCGGGGAGACCCAGTACTTC
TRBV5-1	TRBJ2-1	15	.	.	CASSPSGLVNNEQFF	TGCGCCAGCAGCCCCTCAGGGTTGGTTAACAATGAGCAGTTCTTC
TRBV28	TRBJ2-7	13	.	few	CASSSDSAYEQYF	TGTGCCAGCAGTTCGGACAGCGCCTACGAGCAGTACTTC
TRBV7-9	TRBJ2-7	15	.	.	CASSLATGRGYEQYF	TGTGCCAGCAGCTTAGCGACAGGCCGGGGGTACGAGCAGTACTTC
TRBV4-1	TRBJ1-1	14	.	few	CASSQVARNTEAFF	TGCGCCAGCAGCCAAGTTGCACGGAACACTGAAGCTTTCTTT
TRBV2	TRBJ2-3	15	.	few	CASSVEAPGTDTQYF	TGTGCCAGCAGTGTGGAAGCGCCGGGCACAGATACGCAGTATTTT
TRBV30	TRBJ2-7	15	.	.	CAWSRSGGALYEQYF	TGTGCCTGGAGTAGGTCGGGGGGCGCCCTCTACGAGCAGTACTTC
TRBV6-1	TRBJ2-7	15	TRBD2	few	CASSEAPGFGREQYF	TGTGCCAGCAGTGAAGCGCCGGGTTTCGGGAGGGAGCAGTACTTC
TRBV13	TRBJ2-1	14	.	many	CASSPSWGVHEQFF	TGTGCCAGCAGCCCGAGCTGGGGGGTTCATGAGCAGTTCTTC
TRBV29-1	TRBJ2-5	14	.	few	CSGGWGQQGETQYF	TGCAGCGGTGGCTGGGGGCAGCAGGGGGAGACCCAGTACTTC
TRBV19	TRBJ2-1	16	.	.	CASSLRAVSSYNEQFF	TGTGCCAGTAGTCTACGAGCGGTGAGCTCCTACAATGAGCAGTTCTTC
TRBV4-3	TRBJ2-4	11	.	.	CASSQENIQYF	TGCGCCAGCAGCCAAGAAAACATTCAGTACTTC
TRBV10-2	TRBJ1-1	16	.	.	CASSESRRTLSTEAFF	TGCGCCAGCAGTGAGTCAAGACGCACTTTGAGCACTGAAGCTTTCTTT